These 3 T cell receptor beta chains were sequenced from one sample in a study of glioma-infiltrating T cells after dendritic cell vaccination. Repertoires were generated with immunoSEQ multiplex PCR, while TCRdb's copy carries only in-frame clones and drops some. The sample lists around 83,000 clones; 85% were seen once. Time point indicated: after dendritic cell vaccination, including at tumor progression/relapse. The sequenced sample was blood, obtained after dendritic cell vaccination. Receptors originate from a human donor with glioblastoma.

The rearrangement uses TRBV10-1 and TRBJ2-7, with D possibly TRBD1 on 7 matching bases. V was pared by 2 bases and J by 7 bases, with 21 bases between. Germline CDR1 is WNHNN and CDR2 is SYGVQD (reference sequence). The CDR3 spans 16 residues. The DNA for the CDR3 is TGCGCCAGCAGTGAGAGGGGGCTAGCGCCTGCTCGGGAGCAGTACTTC. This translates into CASSERGLAPAREQYF.

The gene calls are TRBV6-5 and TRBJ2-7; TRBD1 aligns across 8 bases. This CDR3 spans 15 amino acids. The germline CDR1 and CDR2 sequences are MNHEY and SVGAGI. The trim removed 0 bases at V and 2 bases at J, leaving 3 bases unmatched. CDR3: CASSYSGQGAYEQYF. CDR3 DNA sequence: TGTGCCAGCAGTTACTCAGGACAGGGTGCCTACGAGCAGTACTTC.

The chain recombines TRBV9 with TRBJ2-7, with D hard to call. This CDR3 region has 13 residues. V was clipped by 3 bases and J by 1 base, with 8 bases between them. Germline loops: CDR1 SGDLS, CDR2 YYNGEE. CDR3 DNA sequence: TGTGCCAGCAGCGACGGTCTTTCCTACGAGCAGTACTTC. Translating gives CASSDGLSYEQYF.